This T cell receptor beta chain was sequenced in a study of cytomegalovirus exposure and HLA in healthy donors. This CDR3 contains 14 residues. Trimming shortened V by 0 bases and J by 9 bases, and 12 bases separated the two germline ends. CDR1 is KGHSH and CDR2 is LQKENI in the germline V gene. PCR used 60 Vbeta primers and 13 Jbeta primers. Measured with immunoSEQ multiplex PCR; TCRdb has only the in-frame clones, and not every one. Among tens of thousands of clones listed, roughly 90% were seen once. The TCR was taken from a woman between 40 and 55 years old in good health and CMV-seropositive. This chain joins TRBV18 and TRBJ2-1; weak D call: TRBD1 (5 bases). Specimen: PBMCs. CDR3 loop: CASSPPSGFGEQFF. The CDR3 DNA follows: TGTGCCAGCTCACCACCGTCAGGGTTCGGTGAGCAGTTCTTC. The entire variable domain, with the rest obtained from reference TRBV18 and TRBJ2-1, is as follows: NAGVMQNPRHLVRRRGQEARLRCSPMKGHSHVYWYRQLPEEGLKFMVYLQKENIIDESGMPKERFSAEFPKEGPSILRIQQVVRGDSAAYFCASSPPSGFGEQFFGPGTRLTVL.